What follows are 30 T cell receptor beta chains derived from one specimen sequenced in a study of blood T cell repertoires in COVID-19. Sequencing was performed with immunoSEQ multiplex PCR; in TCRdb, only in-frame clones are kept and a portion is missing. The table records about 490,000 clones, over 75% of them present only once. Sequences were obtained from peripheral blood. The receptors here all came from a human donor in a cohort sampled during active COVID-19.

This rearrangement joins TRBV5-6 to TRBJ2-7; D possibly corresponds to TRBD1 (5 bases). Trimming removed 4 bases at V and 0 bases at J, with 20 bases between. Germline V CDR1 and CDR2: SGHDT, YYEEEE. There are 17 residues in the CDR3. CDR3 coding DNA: TGTGCCAGCAGCCTACCAGGGTTGCAGCGCGCCTCCTACGAGCAGTACTTC. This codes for CASSLPGLQRASYEQYF.

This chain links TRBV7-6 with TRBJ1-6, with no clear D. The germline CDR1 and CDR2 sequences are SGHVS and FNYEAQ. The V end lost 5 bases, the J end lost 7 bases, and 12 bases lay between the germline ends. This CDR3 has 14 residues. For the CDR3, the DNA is TGTGCCAGCAGCGCTGGAGTCGAGAATTCACCCCTCCACTTT. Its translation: CASSAGVENSPLHF. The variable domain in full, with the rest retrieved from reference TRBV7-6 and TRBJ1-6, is GAGVSQSPRYKVTKRGQDVALRCDPISGHVSLYWYRQALGQGPEFLTYFNYEAQQDKSGLPNDRFSAERPEGSISTLTIQRTEQRDSAMYRCASSAGVENSPLHFGNGTRLTVT.

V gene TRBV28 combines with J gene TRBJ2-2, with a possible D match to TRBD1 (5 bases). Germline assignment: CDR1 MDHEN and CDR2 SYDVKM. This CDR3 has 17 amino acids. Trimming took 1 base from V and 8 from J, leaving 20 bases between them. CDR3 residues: CASSLSGPPPGRGELFF. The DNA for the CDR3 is TGTGCCAGCAGTTTATCCGGTCCCCCTCCAGGGCGAGGGGAGCTGTTTTTT.

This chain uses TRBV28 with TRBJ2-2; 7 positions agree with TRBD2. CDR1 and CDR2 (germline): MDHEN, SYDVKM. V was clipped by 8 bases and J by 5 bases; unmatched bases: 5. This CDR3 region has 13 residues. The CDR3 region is CASRGGSTGELFF. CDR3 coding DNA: TGTGCCAGCCGGGGAGGGTCAACCGGGGAGCTGTTTTTT.

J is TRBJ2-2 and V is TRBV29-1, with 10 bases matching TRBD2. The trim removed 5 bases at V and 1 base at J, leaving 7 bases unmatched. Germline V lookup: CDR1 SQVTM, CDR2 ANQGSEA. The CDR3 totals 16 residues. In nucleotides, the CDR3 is TGCAGCGTTAGCGGGAGGGCAACCGGGAACACCGGGGAGCTGTTTTTT. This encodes CSVSGRATGNTGELFF.

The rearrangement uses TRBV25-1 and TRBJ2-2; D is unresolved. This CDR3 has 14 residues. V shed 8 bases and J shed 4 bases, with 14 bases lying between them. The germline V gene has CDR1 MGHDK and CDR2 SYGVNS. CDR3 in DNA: TGTGCCAGCCGCCGGCAGGCGAGCACCGGGGAGCTGTTTTTT. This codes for CASRRQASTGELFF.

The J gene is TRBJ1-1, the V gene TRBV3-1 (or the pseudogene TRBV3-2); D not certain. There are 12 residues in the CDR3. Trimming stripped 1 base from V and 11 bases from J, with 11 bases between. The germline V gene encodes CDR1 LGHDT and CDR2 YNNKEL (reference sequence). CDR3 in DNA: TGTGCCAGCAGCCAAGTTCGTACCGCGGCTTTCTTT. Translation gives CASSQVRTAAFF.

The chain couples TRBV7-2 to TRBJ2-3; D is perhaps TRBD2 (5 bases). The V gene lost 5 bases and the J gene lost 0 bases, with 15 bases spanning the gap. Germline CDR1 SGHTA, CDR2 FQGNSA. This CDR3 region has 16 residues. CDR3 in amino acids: CASSGGSAVSTDTQYF. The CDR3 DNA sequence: TGTGCCAGCAGCGGTGGGTCAGCGGTAAGCACAGATACGCAGTATTTT.

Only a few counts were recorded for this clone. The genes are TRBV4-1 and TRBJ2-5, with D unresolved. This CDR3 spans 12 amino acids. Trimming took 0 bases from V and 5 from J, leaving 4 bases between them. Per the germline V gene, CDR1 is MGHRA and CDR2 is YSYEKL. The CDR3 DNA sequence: TGCGCCAGCAGCCAAGAGTCGGAGACCCAGTACTTC. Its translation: CASSQESETQYF.

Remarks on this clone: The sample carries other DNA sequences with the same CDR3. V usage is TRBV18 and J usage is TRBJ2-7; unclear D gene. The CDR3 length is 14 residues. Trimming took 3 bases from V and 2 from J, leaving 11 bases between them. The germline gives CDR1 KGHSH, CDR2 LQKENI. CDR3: CASSPGRRTYEQYF. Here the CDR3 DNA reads TGTGCCAGCTCACCTGGTCGGAGAACCTACGAGCAGTACTTC.

DNA for the CDR3: TGTGCCAGCTCCGGGCTAGCGGGAGTAGATACGCAGTATTTT. The encoded protein is CASSGLAGVDTQYF. The chain recombines TRBV7-3 with TRBJ2-3; 10 bases agree with TRBD2. This CDR3 spans 14 amino acids. CDR1 is SGHTA and CDR2 is FQGTGA in the germline V gene. Losses at the gene ends were 8 bases for V and 5 bases for J; bases not matched to a gene: 7.

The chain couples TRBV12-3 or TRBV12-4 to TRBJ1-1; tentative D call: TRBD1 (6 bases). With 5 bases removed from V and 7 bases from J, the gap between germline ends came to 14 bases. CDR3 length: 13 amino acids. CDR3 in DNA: TGTGCCAGCAGTCTTCAGGGGTCGGGTGAAGCTTTCTTT. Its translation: CASSLQGSGEAFF.

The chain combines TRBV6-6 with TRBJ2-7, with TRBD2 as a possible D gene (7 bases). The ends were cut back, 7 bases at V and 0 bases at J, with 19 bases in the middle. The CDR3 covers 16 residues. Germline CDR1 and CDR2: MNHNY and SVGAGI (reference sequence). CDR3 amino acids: CASTKGGASGSYEQYF. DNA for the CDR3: TGTGCCAGCACCAAAGGGGGGGCTAGCGGCTCCTACGAGCAGTACTTC.

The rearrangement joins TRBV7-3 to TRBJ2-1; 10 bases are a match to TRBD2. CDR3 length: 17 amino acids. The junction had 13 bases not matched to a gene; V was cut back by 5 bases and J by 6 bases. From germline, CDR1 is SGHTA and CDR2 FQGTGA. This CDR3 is CASSPPSLAGVGNEQFF. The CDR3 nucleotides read TGTGCCAGCAGCCCCCCGTCCCTAGCGGGAGTAGGCAATGAGCAGTTCTTC.

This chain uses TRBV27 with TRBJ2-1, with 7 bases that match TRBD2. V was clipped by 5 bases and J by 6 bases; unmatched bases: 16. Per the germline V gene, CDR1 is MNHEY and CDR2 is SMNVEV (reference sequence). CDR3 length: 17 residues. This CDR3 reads CASSPHPGLGFSNEQFF. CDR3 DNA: TGTGCCAGCAGTCCCCACCCAGGACTAGGCTTTAGCAATGAGCAGTTCTTC.

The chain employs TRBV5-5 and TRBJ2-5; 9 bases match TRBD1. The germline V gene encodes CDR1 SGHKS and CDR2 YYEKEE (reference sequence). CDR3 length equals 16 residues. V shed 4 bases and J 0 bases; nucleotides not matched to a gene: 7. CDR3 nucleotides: TGTGCCAGCAGCAAACAGGGGGCGCTTGACCAAGAGACCCAGTACTTC. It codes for CASSKQGALDQETQYF.

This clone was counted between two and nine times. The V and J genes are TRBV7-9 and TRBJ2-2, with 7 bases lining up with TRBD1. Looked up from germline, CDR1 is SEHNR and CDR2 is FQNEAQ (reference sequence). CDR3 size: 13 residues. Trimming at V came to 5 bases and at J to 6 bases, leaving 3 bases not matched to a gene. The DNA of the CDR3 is TGTGCCAGCAGCCTCACAGGGGCCGGGGAGCTGTTTTTT. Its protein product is CASSLTGAGELFF.

The CDR3 nucleotides are TGTGCCAGCAGCTTAGGGGGCGGGTCGGGGACTAGCCCGTATTTT. It codes for CASSLGGGSGTSPYF. The chain joins TRBV7-8 to TRBJ2-3; 9 positions match TRBD2. CDR3 size: 15 residues. Germline V gene data show CDR1 as SGHVS and CDR2 as FQNEAQ. J lost 14 bases, V lost 1 base, and 13 bases had no gene match.

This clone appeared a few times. For the CDR3, the DNA is TGTGCCAGCAGTGAAGGGCTGGCCAATCAGCCCCAGCATTTT. Amino acid sequence: CASSEGLANQPQHF. The gene calls are TRBV6-1 and TRBJ1-5, with D hard to call. The germline V gene encodes CDR1 MNHNS and CDR2 SASEGT. This CDR3 has 14 amino acids. The V and J ends lost 1 base and 3 bases respectively, with 7 bases between them.

The CDR3 nucleotides read TGTGCCAGCAACCCGGACAGGGCGGCGGATGGCTACACCTTC. Encoded protein: CASNPDRAADGYTF. The rearrangement uses TRBV6-2 or TRBV6-3 and TRBJ1-2; 8 bases fit TRBD1. The CDR3 consists of 14 residues. With V trimmed by 7 bases and J by 6 bases, 10 bases remained unmatched. Germline V gene sequence: CDR1 MNHEY, CDR2 SVGEGT.

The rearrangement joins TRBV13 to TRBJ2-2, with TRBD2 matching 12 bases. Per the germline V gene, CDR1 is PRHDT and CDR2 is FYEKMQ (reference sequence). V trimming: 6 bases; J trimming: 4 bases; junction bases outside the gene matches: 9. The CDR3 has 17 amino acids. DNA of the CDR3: TGTGCCAGCAGTTACCGGACTAGCGGGGCTGGCACCGGGGAGCTGTTTTTT. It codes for CASSYRTSGAGTGELFF.

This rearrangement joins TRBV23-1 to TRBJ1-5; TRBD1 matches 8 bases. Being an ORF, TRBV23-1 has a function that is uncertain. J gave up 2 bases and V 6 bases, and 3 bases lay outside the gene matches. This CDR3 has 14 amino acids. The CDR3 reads CASRPDRGNQPQHF. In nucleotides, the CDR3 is TGCGCCAGCAGACCGGACAGGGGCAATCAGCCCCAGCATTTT.

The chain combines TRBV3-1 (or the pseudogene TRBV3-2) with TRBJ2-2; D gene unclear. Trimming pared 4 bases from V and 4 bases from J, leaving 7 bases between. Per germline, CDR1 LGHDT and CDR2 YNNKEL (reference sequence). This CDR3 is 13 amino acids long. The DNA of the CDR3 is TGTGCCAGCAGCCCAGGATCCACCGGGGAGCTGTTTTTT. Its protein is CASSPGSTGELFF.

The CDR3, as DNA: TGTGCCAGCAGCAGGGGGACAGGGTTGTTGGAAAAACTGTTTTTT. It codes for CASSRGTGLLEKLFF. The chain couples TRBV7-2 to TRBJ1-4; TRBD1 aligns across 9 bases. Germline trimming cut 5 bases from V and 8 bases from J; bases unmatched to any gene: 9. Germline assignment: CDR1 SGHTA and CDR2 FQGNSA. This CDR3 comprises 15 residues.

In nucleotides, the CDR3 is TGTGCCAGCAAATCGATGGGGGCGAGCACCGGGGAGCTGTTTTTT. It is translated as CASKSMGASTGELFF. V is TRBV6-5 and J is TRBJ2-2, with D possibly being TRBD1 (6 bases). Germline V CDR1 and CDR2: MNHEY, SVGAGI. This CDR3 has 15 amino acids. V lost 7 bases and J 4 bases, leaving 16 bases between the germline ends.

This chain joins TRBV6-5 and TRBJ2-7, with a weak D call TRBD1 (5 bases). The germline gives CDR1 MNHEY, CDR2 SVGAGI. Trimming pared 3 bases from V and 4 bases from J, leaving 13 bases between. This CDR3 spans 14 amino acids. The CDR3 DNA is TGTGCCAGCAGTTATCAGGGCTCAGTATACGAGCAGTACTTC. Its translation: CASSYQGSVYEQYF.

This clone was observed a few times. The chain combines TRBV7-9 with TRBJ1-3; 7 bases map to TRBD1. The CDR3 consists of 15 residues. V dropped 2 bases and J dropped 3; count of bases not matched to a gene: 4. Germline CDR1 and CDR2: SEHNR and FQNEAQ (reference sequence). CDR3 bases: TGTGCCAGCAGCTTATTGACAGGGATTGGAAACACCATATATTTT. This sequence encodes CASSLLTGIGNTIYF.

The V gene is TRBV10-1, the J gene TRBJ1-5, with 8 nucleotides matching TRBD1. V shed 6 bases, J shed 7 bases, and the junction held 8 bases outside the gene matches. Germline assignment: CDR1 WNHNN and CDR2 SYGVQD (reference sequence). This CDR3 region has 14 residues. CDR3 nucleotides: TGCGCCAGCAGCCCCCAGGGGGCAGGGCAGCCCCAGCATTTT. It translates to CASSPQGAGQPQHF.

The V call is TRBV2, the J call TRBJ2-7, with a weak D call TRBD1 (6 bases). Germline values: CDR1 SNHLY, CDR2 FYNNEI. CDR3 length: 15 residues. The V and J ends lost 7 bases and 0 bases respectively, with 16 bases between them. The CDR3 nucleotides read TGTGCCAGCAATCGTGGGCGGACAGACTCCTACGAGCAGTACTTC. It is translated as CASNRGRTDSYEQYF.

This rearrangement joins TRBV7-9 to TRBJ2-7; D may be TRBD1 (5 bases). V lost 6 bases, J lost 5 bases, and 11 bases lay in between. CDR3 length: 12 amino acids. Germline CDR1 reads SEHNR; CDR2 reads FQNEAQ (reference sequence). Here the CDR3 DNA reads TGTGCCAGCAGTGCTCAGGGTAACGAGCAGTACTTC. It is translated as CASSAQGNEQYF.